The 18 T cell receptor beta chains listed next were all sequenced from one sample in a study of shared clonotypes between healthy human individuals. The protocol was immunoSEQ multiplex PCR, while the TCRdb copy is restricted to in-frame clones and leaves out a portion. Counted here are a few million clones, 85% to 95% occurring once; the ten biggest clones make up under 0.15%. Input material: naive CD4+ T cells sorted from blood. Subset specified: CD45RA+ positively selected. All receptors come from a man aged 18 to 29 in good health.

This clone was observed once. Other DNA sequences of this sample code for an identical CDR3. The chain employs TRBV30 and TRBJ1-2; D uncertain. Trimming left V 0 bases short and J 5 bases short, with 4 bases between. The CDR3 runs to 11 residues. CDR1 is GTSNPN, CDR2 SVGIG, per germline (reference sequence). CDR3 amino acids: CAWSVEYGYTF. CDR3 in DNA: TGTGCCTGGAGTGTCGAGTATGGCTACACCTTC.

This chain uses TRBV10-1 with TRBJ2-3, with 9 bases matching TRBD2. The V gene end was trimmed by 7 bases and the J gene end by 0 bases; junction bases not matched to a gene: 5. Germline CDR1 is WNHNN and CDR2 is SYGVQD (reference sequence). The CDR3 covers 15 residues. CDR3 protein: CASTRGLASTDTQYF. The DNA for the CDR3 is TGCGCCAGCACGCGGGGACTAGCTAGCACAGATACGCAGTATTTT.

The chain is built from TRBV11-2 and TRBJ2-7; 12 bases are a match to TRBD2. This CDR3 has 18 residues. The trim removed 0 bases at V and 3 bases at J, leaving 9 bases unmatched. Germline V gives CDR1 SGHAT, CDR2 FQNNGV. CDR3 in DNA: TGTGCCAGCAGCTTAGATCCCCGGGGGACTAGCGGGCTCTACGAGCAGTACTTC. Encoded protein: CASSLDPRGTSGLYEQYF.

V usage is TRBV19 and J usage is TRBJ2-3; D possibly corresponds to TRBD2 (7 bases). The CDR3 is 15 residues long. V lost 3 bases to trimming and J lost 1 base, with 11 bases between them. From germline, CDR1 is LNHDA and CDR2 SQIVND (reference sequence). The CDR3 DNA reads TGTGCCAGTAGTATTAGGGAGGGGGGCACAGATACGCAGTATTTT. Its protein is CASSIREGGTDTQYF. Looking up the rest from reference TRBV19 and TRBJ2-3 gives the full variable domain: DGGITQSPKYLFRKEGQNVTLSCEQNLNHDAMYWYRQDPGQGLRLIYYSQIVNDFQKGDIAEGYSVSREKKESFPLTVTSAQKNPTAFYLCASSIREGGTDTQYFGPGTRLTVL.

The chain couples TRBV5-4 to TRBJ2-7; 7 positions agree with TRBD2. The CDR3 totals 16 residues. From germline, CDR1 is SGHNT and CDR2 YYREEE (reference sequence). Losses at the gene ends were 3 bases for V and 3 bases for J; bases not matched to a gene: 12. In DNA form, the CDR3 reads TGTGCCAGCAGCTATAGAAGGTCTAGCGGAATCTACGAGCAGTACTTC. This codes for CASSYRRSSGIYEQYF.

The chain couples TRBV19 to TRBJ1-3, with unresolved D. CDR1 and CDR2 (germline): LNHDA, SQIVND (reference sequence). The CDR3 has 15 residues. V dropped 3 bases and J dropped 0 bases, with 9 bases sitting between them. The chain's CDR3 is CASSIVGISGNTIYF. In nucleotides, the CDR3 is TGTGCCAGTAGTATTGTTGGGATCTCTGGAAACACCATATATTTT.

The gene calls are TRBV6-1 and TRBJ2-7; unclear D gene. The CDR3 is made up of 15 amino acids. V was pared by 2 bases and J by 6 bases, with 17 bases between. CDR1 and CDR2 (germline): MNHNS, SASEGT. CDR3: CASSETWAKWGEQYF. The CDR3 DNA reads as TGTGCCAGCAGTGAAACGTGGGCCAAGTGGGGCGAGCAGTACTTC.

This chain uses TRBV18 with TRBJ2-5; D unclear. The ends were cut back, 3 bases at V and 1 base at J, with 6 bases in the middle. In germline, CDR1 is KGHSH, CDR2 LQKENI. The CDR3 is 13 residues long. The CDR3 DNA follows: TGTGCCAGCTCACCGAAGGCCCAAGAGACCCAGTACTTC. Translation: CASSPKAQETQYF.

CDR3 region: CASSLNTRDSGETQYF. In DNA form, the CDR3 reads TGTGCCAGCAGCTTAAACACTAGGGACTCAGGGGAGACCCAGTACTTC. This sequence joins TRBV7-3 and TRBJ2-5; a weak D match, TRBD2 (6 bases). The germline V gene has CDR1 SGHTA and CDR2 FQGTGA. Trimming took off 1 base at V and 5 bases at J, with 17 bases between the two ends. This CDR3 is built from 16 residues. The full variable domain, its missing parts supplied by reference TRBV7-3 and TRBJ2-5, is GAGVSQTPSNKVTEKGKYVELRCDPISGHTALYWYRQSLGQGPEFLIYFQGTGAADDSGLPNDRFFAVRPEGSVSTLKIQRTERGDSAVYLCASSLNTRDSGETQYFGPGTRLLVL.

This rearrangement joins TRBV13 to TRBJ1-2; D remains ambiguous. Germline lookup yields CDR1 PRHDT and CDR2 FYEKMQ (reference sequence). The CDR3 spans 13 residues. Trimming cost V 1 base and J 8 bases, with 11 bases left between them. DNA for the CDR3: TGTGCCAGCAGCTTAGTTTTAGGAGGCGGCTACACCTTC. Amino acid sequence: CASSLVLGGGYTF. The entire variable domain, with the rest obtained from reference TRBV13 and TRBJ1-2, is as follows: AAGVIQSPRHLIKEKRETATLKCYPIPRHDTVYWYQQGPGQDPQFLISFYEKMQSDKGSIPDRFSAQQFSDYHSELNMSSLELGDSALYFCASSLVLGGGYTFGSGTRLTVV.

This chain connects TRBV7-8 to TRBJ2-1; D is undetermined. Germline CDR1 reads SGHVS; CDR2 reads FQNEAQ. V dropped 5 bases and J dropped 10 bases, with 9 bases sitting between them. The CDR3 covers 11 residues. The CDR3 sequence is CASSPALEQFF. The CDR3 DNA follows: TGTGCCAGCAGCCCAGCATTAGAGCAGTTCTTC.

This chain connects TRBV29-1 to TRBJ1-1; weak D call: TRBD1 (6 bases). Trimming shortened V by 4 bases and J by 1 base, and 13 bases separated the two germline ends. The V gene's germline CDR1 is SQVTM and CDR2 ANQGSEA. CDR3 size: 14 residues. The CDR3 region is CSVGRGGPNTEAFF. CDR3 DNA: TGCAGCGTTGGTAGGGGGGGCCCGAACACTGAAGCTTTCTTT.

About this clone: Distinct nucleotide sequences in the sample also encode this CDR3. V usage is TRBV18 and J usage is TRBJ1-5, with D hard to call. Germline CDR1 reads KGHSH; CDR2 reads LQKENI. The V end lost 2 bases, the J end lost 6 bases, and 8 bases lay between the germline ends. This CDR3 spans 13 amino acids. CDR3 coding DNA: TGTGCCAGCTCACCAGGGGTGGGTCAGCCCCAGCATTTT. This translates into CASSPGVGQPQHF.

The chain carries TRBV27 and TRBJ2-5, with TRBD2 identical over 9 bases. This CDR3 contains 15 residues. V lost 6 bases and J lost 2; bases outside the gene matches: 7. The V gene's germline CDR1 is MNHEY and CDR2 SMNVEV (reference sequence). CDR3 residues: CASSQTLAGQETQYF. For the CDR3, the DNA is TGTGCCAGCAGCCAGACCCTAGCGGGGCAAGAGACCCAGTACTTC.

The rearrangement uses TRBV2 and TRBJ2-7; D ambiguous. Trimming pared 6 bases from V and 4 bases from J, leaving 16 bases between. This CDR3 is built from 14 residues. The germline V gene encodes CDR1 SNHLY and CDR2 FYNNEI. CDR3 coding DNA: TGTGCCAGCAGGGCAACCAGTATAGGGTACGAGCAGTACTTC. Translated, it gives CASRATSIGYEQYF.

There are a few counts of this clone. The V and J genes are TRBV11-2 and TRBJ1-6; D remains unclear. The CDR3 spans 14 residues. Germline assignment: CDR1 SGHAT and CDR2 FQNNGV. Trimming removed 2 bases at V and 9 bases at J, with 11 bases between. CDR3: CASSLPGGSSPLHF. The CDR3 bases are TGTGCCAGCAGCTTACCAGGAGGTTCTTCACCCCTCCACTTT. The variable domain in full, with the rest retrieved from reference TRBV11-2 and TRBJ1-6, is EAGVAQSPRYKIIEKRQSVAFWCNPISGHATLYWYQQILGQGPKLLIQFQNNGVVDDSQLPKDRFSAERLKGVDSTLKIQPAKLEDSAVYLCASSLPGGSSPLHFGNGTRLTVT.

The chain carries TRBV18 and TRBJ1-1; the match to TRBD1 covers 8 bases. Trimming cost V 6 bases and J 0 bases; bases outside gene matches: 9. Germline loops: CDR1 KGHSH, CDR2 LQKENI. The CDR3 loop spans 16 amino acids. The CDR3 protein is CASSLRQGSMNTEAFF. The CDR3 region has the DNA TGTGCCAGCTCGCTTCGACAGGGGAGCATGAACACTGAAGCTTTCTTT.

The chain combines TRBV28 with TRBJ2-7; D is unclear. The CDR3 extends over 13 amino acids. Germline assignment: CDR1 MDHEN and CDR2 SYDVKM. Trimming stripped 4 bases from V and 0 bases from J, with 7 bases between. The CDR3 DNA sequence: TGTGCCAGCAGTTCCCTGGACTCCTACGAGCAGTACTTC. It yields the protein CASSSLDSYEQYF.